The 19 T cell receptor beta chains listed next were all sequenced from one sample in a study of blood T cell repertoires in COVID-19 (dated by TCRdb to 2018 to 2020). Library creation used the immunoSEQ multiplex PCR assay. What TCRdb holds here is the immuneACCESS table cut down to in-frame rearrangements. Part of the clones is not present; checked against another copy, under half of the missing clones reflect an unresolved V gene, and the others are unexplained. In all, the sample holds 250,000 or so clones, and approximately 84% of those were seen once. In total, the top ten clones hold approximately 6.6% of the sample. The specimen sequenced was PBMCs or T cells enriched from blood (not recorded which). These receptors were collected from a woman between 45 and 60 years old who had been exposed to COVID-19.

The chain links TRBV5-5 to TRBJ1-1; 8 bases align to TRBD1. V was pared by 4 bases and J by 8 bases, with 13 bases of the junction left unmatched. The CDR3 sequence is 15 residues long. The germline gives CDR1 SGHKS, CDR2 YYEKEE (reference sequence). The CDR3 DNA is TGTGCCAGCAGCCTGGAGGCGCAGGGGGCCCGAGAAGCTTTCTTT. The encoded protein is CASSLEAQGAREAFF.

This clone was detected once. The chain combines TRBV11-2 with TRBJ1-1, with D perhaps matching TRBD1 (6 bases). CDR3 length: 15 residues. From germline, CDR1 is SGHAT and CDR2 FQNNGV. The V gene lost 4 bases and the J gene lost 2 bases, with 14 bases spanning the gap. CDR3 nucleotide sequence: TGTGCCAGCAGCTCTAGCAGGGGACCTAACACTGAAGCTTTCTTT. Translated, it gives CASSSSRGPNTEAFF.

This CDR3 is CASSRPGETEAFF. CDR3 coding DNA: TGTGCCAGCAGCCGCCCAGGTGAGACTGAAGCTTTCTTT. This chain joins TRBV6-5 and TRBJ1-1; no clear D gene. V gave up 6 bases and J gave up 5 bases, with 13 bases separating them. Germline CDR1 MNHEY, CDR2 SVGAGI. This CDR3 contains 13 residues.

The chain employs TRBV19 and TRBJ1-2; 8 bases are a match to TRBD1. Germline loops: CDR1 LNHDA, CDR2 SQIVND (reference sequence). This CDR3 spans 14 amino acids. After removal of 7 bases from V and 2 bases from J, the junction contained 6 bases not matched to a gene. The CDR3 bases are TGTGCCAGTATAGGGCGGACAGGGAACTATGGCTACACCTTC. Its protein is CASIGRTGNYGYTF.

A few counts support this clone. The CDR3: CASSRTPQVESPYEQYF. The CDR3 coding sequence is TGTGCCAGCAGCAGAACCCCGCAGGTGGAATCTCCCTACGAGCAGTACTTC. This chain connects TRBV21-1 to TRBJ2-7; TRBD1, as called in the table, went unchecked against the DNA. TRBV21-1 is an annotated pseudogene. The CDR3 loop spans 17 amino acids.

The chain couples TRBV27 to TRBJ1-5, with a tentative D call TRBD1 (5 bases). The V gene's germline CDR1 is MNHEY and CDR2 SMNVEV (reference sequence). Trimming left V 3 bases short and J 6 bases short, with 15 bases between. The CDR3 loop spans 15 amino acids. CDR3 region: CASSFILSGAQPQHF. The CDR3 bases are TGTGCCAGCAGTTTTATTCTATCTGGGGCTCAGCCCCAGCATTTT.

Comment on this clone: At the DNA level, this CDR3 is encoded by other sequences in the same sample as well. V and J are TRBV19 and TRBJ1-1; D remains unclear. The V end lost 1 base, the J end lost 1 base, and 4 bases lay between the germline ends. CDR3 length: 13 amino acids. Germline assignment: CDR1 LNHDA and CDR2 SQIVND (reference sequence). CDR3 sequence: CASSIGGNTEAFF. The CDR3 DNA follows: TGTGCCAGTAGTATAGGCGGGAACACTGAAGCTTTCTTT.

V usage is TRBV4-2 and J usage is TRBJ2-1, with 13 bases identical to TRBD2. Looked up from germline, CDR1 is LGHNA and CDR2 is YNFKEQ. This CDR3 is built from 17 residues. The J segment lost 6 bases and the V segment lost 1 base, leaving 6 bases of the junction unmatched. CDR3: CASSQGRTSGGANEQFF. The CDR3 DNA reads as TGTGCCAGCAGCCAAGGTCGAACTAGCGGGGGGGCCAATGAGCAGTTCTTC.

The chain is built from TRBV6-5 and TRBJ1-5; no firm D call. This CDR3 is 14 amino acids long. The germline gives CDR1 MNHEY, CDR2 SVGAGI. The V and J ends lost 4 bases and 4 bases respectively, with 11 bases between them. CDR3 amino acids: CASSSMRGNQPQHF. The CDR3 nucleotides are TGTGCCAGCAGTTCCATGCGAGGAAATCAGCCCCAGCATTTT.

The V and J genes are TRBV24-1 and TRBJ1-2; D is ambiguous. Looked up from germline, CDR1 is KGHDR and CDR2 is SFDVKD. CDR3 length: 17 amino acids. Trimming stripped 0 bases from V and 3 bases from J, with 16 bases between. The CDR3 protein is CATSDLEVLEAYYGYTF. In DNA, the CDR3 is TGTGCCACCAGTGATTTGGAGGTTCTGGAGGCTTACTATGGCTACACCTTC.

The J gene is TRBJ2-7, the V gene TRBV28; 10 positions agree with TRBD1. Losses at the gene ends were 6 bases for V and 5 bases for J; bases not matched to a gene: 4. The CDR3 is 13 amino acids. Germline lookup yields CDR1 MDHEN and CDR2 SYDVKM. CDR3 in DNA: TGTGCCAGCAGCGACAGGGGGCGGAACGAGCAGTACTTC. Encoded protein: CASSDRGRNEQYF.

The chain is built from TRBV6-2 or TRBV6-3 and TRBJ1-6; D unresolved. The V end lost 4 bases, the J end lost 7 bases, and 8 bases lay between the germline ends. Germline CDR1 reads MNHEY; CDR2 reads SVGEGT. This CDR3 is built from 13 residues. DNA of the CDR3: TGTGCCAGCAGTTCCTTAAGCAATTCACCCCTCCACTTT. Translating gives CASSSLSNSPLHF.

This clone was picked up one time. This sequence joins TRBV5-1 and TRBJ1-5; 7 bases match TRBD1. The CDR3 runs 17 residues. The V gene's germline CDR1 is SGHRS and CDR2 YFSETQ. Germline trimming cut 4 bases from V and 1 base from J; bases unmatched to any gene: 11. CDR3 amino acids: CASSLHPGQSSNQPQHF. The CDR3 DNA is TGCGCCAGCAGCCTTCATCCGGGACAGTCCAGCAATCAGCCCCAGCATTTT.

This clone was picked up a small number of times. V and J are TRBV7-9 and TRBJ1-2, with 10 positions matching TRBD1. CDR3 length: 14 amino acids. The V segment lost 5 bases and the J segment 5 bases; nucleotides outside the gene matches: 5. The V gene's germline CDR1 is SEHNR and CDR2 FQNEAQ (reference sequence). CDR3 nucleotides: TGTGCCAGCAGCGAGGGACAGGGGCCTTATGGCTACACCTTC. The encoded protein is CASSEGQGPYGYTF.

The chain carries TRBV9 and TRBJ1-6, with D possibly being TRBD1 (5 bases). The V gene's germline CDR1 is SGDLS and CDR2 YYNGEE. Trimming cost V 4 bases and J 9 bases, with 17 bases left between them. CDR3 length: 15 residues. CDR3 DNA sequence: TGTGCCAGCAGCTCGTCCACGACAGAGGCTTCACCCCTCCACTTT. This gives the protein CASSSSTTEASPLHF.

Of note for this clone: Other DNA sequences in this specimen translate into the identical CDR3. The CDR3 spells CAWRGVNTEAFF. The CDR3 bases are TGTGCCTGGAGGGGAGTGAACACTGAAGCTTTCTTT. The V gene is TRBV30, the J gene TRBJ1-1; D remains unclear. CDR3 length: 12 residues. The V end was cut by 3 bases, the J end by 0 bases, with 5 bases between. From germline, CDR1 is GTSNPN and CDR2 SVGIG (reference sequence).

The chain couples TRBV7-9 to TRBJ2-5; TRBD1 matches 9 bases. J lost 5 bases, V lost 5 bases, and 3 bases had no gene match. CDR1 and CDR2 (germline): SEHNR, FQNEAQ (reference sequence). The CDR3 runs to 13 residues. CDR3 sequence (DNA): TGTGCCAGCAGCGGACAGGGGCGGGAGACCCAGTACTTC. This codes for CASSGQGRETQYF.

The chain uses TRBV18 and TRBJ1-4; D gene uncertain. Germline-derived CDR1 and CDR2 are KGHSH and LQKENI. Trimming shortened V by 0 bases and J by 5 bases, and 10 bases separated the two germline ends. The CDR3 totals 15 residues. The CDR3 reads CASSPPETRNEKLFF. The CDR3, as DNA: TGTGCCAGCTCACCACCCGAGACAAGGAATGAAAAACTGTTTTTT.

This chain connects TRBV19 to TRBJ1-5; possible D gene TRBD1, 5 bases. Germline loops: CDR1 LNHDA, CDR2 SQIVND (reference sequence). Trimming took 3 bases from V and 1 from J, leaving 13 bases between them. This CDR3 comprises 16 residues. The CDR3 here is CASSMGLGGSNQPQHF. DNA of the CDR3: TGTGCCAGTAGTATGGGACTAGGAGGCAGCAATCAGCCCCAGCATTTT. Based on the CDR3 plus reference TRBV19 and TRBJ1-5, the full variable domain is DGGITQSPKYLFRKEGQNVTLSCEQNLNHDAMYWYRQDPGQGLRLIYYSQIVNDFQKGDIAEGYSVSREKKESFPLTVTSAQKNPTAFYLCASSMGLGGSNQPQHFGDGTRLSIL.